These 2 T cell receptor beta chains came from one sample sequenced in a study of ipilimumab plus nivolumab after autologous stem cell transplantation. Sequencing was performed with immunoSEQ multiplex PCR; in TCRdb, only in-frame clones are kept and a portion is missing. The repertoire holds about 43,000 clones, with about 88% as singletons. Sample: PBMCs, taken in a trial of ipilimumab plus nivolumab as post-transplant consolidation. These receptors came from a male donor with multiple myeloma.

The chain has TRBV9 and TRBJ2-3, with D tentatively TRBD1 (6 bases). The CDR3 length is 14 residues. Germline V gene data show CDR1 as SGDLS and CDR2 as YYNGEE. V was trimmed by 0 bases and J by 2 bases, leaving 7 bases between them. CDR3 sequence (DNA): TGTGCCAGCAGCGTAGGACAGGTCACAGATACGCAGTATTTT. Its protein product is CASSVGQVTDTQYF.

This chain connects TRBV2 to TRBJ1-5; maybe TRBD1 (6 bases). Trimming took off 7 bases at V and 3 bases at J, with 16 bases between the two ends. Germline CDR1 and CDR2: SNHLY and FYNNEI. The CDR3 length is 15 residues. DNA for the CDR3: TGTGCCAGCACCCAAGGGGGTGGGGACAATCAGCCCCAGCATTTT. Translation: CASTQGGGDNQPQHF.